What follows describes a single TCR beta chain. Its specificity is unknown. The PCR employed 60 Vbeta primers together with 13 Jbeta primers. Profiled with immunoSEQ multiplex PCR; TCRdb holds only in-frame clones, not every one. The sample includes around 130,000 clones, over 80% of them seen just once. This specimen comes from a study of cytomegalovirus exposure and HLA in healthy donors. Turning to the study itself: HLA-typed donors contributed about 85 million unique TCRs, which were held in an early data release.

Germline V gene lookup returns CDR1 SGHRS and CDR2 YFSETQ. V was shortened by 0 bases and J by 5 bases, with 6 bases between the two germline ends. This CDR3 contains 12 residues. Study-wide results and limits: A reported reduction in N-insertions relative to the approximately 670-donor mean was seen in an Asian-associated ancestry cluster in a later analysis.

What was sequenced was PBMCs. This TCR was sampled from a man aged 25 to 40 in good health and CMV-seronegative. The V gene is TRBV5-1, the J gene TRBJ2-7, with D hard to call. DNA for the CDR3: TGCGCCAGCAGCTTGGGGCCGCACGAGCAGTACTTC. Its translation: CASSLGPHEQYF. Together with reference TRBV5-1 and TRBJ2-7, the CDR3 gives the full variable domain: KAGVTQTPRYLIKTRGQQVTLSCSPISGHRSVSWYQQTPGQGLQFLFEYFSETQRNKGNFPGRFSGRQFSNSRSEMNVSTLELGDSALYLCASSLGPHEQYFGPGTRLTVT.